This entry is about one TCR beta chain. This clonotype has only a few counts. There is no known antigen for this receptor. Base-call qualities are not available, and no considerably larger clone is one nucleotide away. The library was built by means of PCR. Sequenced on an Illumina HiSeq 2500. To reduce PCR and sequencing biases, unique molecular identifiers were incorporated into the TCR beta cDNA libraries. Every 1 to 10 million input T cells yielded around 500,000 cDNA molecules, meaning each molecule approximated one T cell. The patient libraries were prepared and sequenced using the same protocol as the earlier healthy control dataset. Within a given batch, samples were prepared together, multiplexed and sequenced on the same HiSeq lane. The study's processing was this. MIGEC was used to process the raw barcoded reads, and molecular identifier groups with only a single read were discarded before consensus assembly and CDR3 extraction. VDJtools was used for post-analysis of the clonotype tables, and diversity was normalized by down-sampling every dataset to the size of the smallest sample. Repertoire overlap clustering matched CDR3 amino acid but not nucleotide sequences to correct batch-related cross-sample contamination. TCRdb trimmed the raw reads at Q25, called clones with MiXCR and kept productive beta chains. Rows with one shared CDR3 protein collapse into an entry with the most common genes and DNA. The V and J calls and clone size are TCRdb's, not the authors'. Present in this sample are about 770,000 distinct CDR3 sequences, roughly 50% of which were seen just once. The ten largest clones take up 4% to 5% of the sample.

The data derive from a study of post-analysis software for immune sequencing data (dated by TCRdb to between 2015 and 2016). Context from the whole study: Recorded disease courses included relapsing-remitting, secondary progressive and progressive-relapsing multiple sclerosis, with some patients lacking subtype annotation. The patient repertoires were set against about 10 previously published healthy control repertoires from donors whose ages ranged from 6 to 25 years. A subset of samples was prepared in parallel using single-end sample barcoding, then pooled and co-amplified after Illumina adapter ligation. On the study overall, not on this receptor specifically: Direct clustering with F measure showed strong co-clustering of samples prepared in the same batch, prompting a batch-effect correction. A handful of TRBV segments, including TRBV5-6, TRBV5-1 and TRBV20-1, were significantly more frequent in patients than controls. The control group was slightly older than the multiple sclerosis patient group. Significantly lower normalized Chao1 diversity was found in multiple sclerosis patients than in controls, suggesting substantial peripheral T-cell clonal expansion.

For CDR1 and CDR2, the germline V gene lists SGHDT and YYEEEE. Taken from cysteine to phenylalanine, the CDR3 has 13 residues. Only the CDR3 DNA is retained, 39 bases long and in frame from the first base. The trim is 4 bases for V and 3 bases for J, with a gap of 11 bases between the germline ends. TCR beta repertoires were profiled from peripheral blood of under 15 young patients with multiple sclerosis to demonstrate the VDJtools post-analysis software. The multiple sclerosis patients were children and adolescents between roughly 6 and 17 years of age. The sequence links TRBV5-6 to TRBJ2-7, with the D gene uncertain. The source material was blood. The sequence derives from a girl between 5 and 17 years old with multiple sclerosis. DNA sequence: TGTGCCAGCAGCCAGACACCAGACTACGAGCAGTACTTC. Its product reads: CASSQTPDYEQYF. Joined to the reference TRBV5-6 and TRBJ2-7 proteins, this CDR3 gives the full variable domain: DAGVTQSPTHLIKTRGQQVTLRCSPKSGHDTVSWYQQALGQGPQFIFQYYEEEERQRGNFPDRFSGHQFPNYSSELNVNALLLGDSALYLCASSQTPDYEQYFGPGTRLTVT.